The 2 T cell receptor beta chains below come from one sample, sequenced in a study of T cells in women clearing cervical HPV infection. Here immunoSEQ multiplex PCR was the method, and the copy in TCRdb shows in-frame clones only, minus some. Seen in this sample are 10,000 to 15,000 clones; the ten most common clones hold under 30%. The source material was blood buffy coat. The receptors derive from a woman aged 18 to 75 with a cervical HPV16 infection that either progressed to CIN3+ or cleared (not recorded which).

In regard to this clone: The read ends 3 residues early relative to the CDR3; the germline J gene fills the gap. The rearrangement joins TRBV10-1 to TRBJ2-2; no firm D call. CDR1 and CDR2 from the germline V gene are WNHNN and SYGVQD (reference sequence). The CDR3 is made up of 12 amino acids. The V end lost 0 bases, the J end lost 7 bases, and 3 bases lay between the germline ends. The sequenced CDR3 bases are TGCGCCAGCAGTGAGTCCATCGGGGAG. This encodes CASSESIGE. The whole CDR3 sequence reads CASSESIGELFF.

Notes on this clone: The read ends 3 residues shy of where the CDR3 ends; the end is completed using the germline J gene. The rearrangement links TRBV7-6 to TRBJ1-1; a weak D match, TRBD1 (6 bases). The CDR3 totals 14 residues. Germline V lookup: CDR1 SGHVS, CDR2 FNYEAQ. V was shortened by 0 bases and J by 1 base, with 6 bases between the two germline ends. The CDR3 spells CASSLAGGNTEAFF. The covered CDR3 bases are TGTGCCAGCAGCTTAGCAGGGGGGAACACTGAA.